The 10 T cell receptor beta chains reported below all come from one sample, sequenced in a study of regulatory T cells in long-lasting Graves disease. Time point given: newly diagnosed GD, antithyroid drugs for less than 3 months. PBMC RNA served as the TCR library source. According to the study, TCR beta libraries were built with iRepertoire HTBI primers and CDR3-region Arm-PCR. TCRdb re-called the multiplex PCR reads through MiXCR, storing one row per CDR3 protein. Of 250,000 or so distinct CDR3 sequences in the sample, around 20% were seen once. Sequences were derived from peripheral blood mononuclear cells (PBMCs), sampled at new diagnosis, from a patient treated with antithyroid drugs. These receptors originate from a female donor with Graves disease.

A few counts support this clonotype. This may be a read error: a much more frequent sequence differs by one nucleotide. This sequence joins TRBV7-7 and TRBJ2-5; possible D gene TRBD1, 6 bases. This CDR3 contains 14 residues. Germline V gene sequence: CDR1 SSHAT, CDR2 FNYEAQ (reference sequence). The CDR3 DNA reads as TGTGCCAGCAGCTTAGGGACAGCGAAAGAGGCCCAGTACTTC. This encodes CASSLGTAKEAQYF.

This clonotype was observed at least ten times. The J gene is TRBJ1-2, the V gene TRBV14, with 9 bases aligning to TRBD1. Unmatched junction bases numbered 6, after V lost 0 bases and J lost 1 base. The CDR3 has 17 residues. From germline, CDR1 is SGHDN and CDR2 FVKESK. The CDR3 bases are TGTGCCAGCAGCCAAGATCGCGGGACAGGGTTTAACTATGGCTACACCTTC. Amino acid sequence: CASSQDRGTGFNYGYTF.

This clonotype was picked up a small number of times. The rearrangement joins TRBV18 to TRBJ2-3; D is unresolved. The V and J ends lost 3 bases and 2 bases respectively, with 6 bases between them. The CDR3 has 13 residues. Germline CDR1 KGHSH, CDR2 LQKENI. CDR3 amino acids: CASSPSNTDTQYF. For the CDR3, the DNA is TGTGCCAGCTCACCCTCAAACACAGATACGCAGTATTTT.

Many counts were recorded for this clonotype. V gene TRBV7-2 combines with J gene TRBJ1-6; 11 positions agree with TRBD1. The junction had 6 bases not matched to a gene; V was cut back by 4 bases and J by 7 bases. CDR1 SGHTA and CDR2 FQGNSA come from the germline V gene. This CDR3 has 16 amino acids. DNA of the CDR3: TGTGCCAGCAGCTGGAGGACAGGGGGCGGGAATTCACCCCTCCACTTT. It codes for CASSWRTGGGNSPLHF.

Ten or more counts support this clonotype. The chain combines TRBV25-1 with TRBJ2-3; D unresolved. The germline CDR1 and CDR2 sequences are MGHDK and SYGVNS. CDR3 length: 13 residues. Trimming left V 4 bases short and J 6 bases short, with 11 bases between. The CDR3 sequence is CASSGPFPDTQYF. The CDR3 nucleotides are TGTGCCAGCAGTGGACCGTTCCCCGATACGCAGTATTTT.

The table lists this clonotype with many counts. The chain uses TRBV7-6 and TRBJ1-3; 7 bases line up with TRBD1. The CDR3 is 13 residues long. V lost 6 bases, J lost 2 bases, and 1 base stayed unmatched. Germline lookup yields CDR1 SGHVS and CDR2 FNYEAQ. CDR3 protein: CASRDRAGNTIYF. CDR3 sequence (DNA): TGTGCCAGCAGAGACAGGGCTGGAAACACCATATATTTT.

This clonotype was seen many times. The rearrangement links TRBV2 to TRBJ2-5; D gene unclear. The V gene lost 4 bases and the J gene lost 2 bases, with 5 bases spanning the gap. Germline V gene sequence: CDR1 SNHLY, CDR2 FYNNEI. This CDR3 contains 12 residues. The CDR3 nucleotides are TGTGCCAGCAGTGGCCAGCAAGAGACCCAGTACTTC. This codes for CASSGQQETQYF. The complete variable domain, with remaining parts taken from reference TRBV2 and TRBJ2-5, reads EPEVTQTPSHQVTQMGQEVILRCVPISNHLYFYWYRQILGQKVEFLVSFYNNEISEKSEIFDDQFSVERPDGSNFTLKIRSTKLEDSAMYFCASSGQQETQYFGPGTRLLVL.

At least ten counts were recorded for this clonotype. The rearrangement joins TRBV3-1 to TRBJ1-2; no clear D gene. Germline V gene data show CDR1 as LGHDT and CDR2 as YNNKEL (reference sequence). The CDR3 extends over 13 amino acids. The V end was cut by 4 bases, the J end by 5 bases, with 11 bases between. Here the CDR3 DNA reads TGTGCCAGCAGCCGCGAGGTGGGGTATGGCTACACCTTC. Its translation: CASSREVGYGYTF.

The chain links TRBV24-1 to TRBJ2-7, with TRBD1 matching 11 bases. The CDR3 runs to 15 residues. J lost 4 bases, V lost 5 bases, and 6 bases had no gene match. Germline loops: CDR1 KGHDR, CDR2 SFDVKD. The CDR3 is CATSGMGQGGYEQYF. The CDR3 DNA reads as TGTGCCACCAGTGGGATGGGACAGGGGGGATACGAGCAGTACTTC.

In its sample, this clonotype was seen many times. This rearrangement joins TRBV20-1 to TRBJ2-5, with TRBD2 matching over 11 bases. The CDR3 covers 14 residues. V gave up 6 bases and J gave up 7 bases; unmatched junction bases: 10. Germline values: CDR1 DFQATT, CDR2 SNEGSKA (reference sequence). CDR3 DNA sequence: TGCAGTGCCAAACTAGCGGGAGAGTGGGGGACCCAGTACTTC. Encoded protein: CSAKLAGEWGTQYF.